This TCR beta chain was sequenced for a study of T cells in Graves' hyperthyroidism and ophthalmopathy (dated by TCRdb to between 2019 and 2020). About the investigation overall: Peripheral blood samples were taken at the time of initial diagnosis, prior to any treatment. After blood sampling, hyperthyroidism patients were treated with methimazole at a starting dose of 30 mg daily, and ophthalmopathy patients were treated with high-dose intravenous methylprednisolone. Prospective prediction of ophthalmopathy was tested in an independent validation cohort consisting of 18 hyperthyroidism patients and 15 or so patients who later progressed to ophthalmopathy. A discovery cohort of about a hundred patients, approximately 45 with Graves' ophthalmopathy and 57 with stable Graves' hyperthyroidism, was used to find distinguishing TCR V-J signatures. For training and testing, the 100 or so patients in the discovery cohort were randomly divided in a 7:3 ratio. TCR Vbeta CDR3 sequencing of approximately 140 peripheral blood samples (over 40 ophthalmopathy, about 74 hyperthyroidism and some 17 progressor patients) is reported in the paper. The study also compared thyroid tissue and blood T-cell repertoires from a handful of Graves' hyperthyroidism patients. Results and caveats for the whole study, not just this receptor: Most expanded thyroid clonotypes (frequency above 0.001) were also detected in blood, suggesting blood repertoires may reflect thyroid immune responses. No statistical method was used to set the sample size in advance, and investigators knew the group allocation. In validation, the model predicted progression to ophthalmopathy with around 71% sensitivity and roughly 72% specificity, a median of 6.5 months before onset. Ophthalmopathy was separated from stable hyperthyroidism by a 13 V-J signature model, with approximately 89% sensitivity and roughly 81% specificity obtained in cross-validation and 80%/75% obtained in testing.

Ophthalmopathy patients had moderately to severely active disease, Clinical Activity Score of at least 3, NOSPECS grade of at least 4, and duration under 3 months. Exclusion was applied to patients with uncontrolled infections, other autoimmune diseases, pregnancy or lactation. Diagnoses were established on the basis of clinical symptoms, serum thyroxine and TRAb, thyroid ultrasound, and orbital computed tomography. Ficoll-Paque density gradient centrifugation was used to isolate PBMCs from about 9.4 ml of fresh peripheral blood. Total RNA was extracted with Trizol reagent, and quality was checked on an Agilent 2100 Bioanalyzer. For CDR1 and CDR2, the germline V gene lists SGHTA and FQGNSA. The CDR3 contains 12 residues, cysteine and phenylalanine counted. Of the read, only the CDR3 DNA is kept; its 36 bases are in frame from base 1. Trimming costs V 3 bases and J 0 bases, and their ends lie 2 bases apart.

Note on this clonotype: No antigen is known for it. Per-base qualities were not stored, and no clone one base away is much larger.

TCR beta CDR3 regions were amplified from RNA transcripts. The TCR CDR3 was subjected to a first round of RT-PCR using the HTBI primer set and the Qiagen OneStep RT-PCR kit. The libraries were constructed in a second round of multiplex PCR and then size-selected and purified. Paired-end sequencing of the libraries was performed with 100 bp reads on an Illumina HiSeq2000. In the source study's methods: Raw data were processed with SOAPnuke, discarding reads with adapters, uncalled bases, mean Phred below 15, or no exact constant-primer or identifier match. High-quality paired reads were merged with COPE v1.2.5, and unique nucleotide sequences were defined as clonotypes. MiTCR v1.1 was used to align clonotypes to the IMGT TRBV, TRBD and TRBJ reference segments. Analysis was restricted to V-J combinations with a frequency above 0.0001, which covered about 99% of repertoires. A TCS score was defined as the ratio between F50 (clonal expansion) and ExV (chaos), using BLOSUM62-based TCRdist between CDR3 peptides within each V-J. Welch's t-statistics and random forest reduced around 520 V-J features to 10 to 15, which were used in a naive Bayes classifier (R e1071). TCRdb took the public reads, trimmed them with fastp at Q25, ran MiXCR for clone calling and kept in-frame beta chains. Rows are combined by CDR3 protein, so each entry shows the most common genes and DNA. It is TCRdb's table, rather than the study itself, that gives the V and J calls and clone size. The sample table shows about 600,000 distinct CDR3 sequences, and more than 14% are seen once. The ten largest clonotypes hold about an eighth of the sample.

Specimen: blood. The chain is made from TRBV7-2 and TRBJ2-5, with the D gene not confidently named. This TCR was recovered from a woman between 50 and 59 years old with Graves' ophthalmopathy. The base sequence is TGTGCCAGCAGCTTCGACCAAGAGACCCAGTACTTC. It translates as CASSFDQETQYF. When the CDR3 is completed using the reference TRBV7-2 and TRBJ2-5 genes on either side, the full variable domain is GAGVSQSPSNKVTEKGKDVELRCDPISGHTALYWYRQSLGQGLEFLIYFQGNSAPDKSGLPSDRFSAERTGGSVSTLTIQRTQQEDSAVYLCASSFDQETQYFGPGTRLLVL.